The 30 T cell receptor beta chains below come from one sample, sequenced in a study of cytomegalovirus exposure and HLA in healthy donors. The PCR used 60 Vbeta and 13 Jbeta primers. Profiling relied on immunoSEQ multiplex PCR, and the TCRdb table lists in-frame clones only, not all of them. Its table records roughly 75,000 clones. Sequencing was performed on PBMCs. These receptors came from a boy aged 10-17 years in good health and CMV-seronegative.

V usage is TRBV5-5 and J usage is TRBJ2-1; TRBD2 agrees at 10 bases. Germline-derived CDR1 and CDR2 are SGHKS and YYEKEE (reference sequence). Losses at the gene ends were 1 base for V and 10 bases for J; bases not matched to a gene: 5. The CDR3 is 14 residues long. The CDR3 region has the DNA TGTGCCAGCAGCTTGACTAGCGGGAACTGGGAGCAGTTCTTC. It yields the protein CASSLTSGNWEQFF.

The rearrangement links TRBV4-1 to TRBJ1-2; D remains ambiguous. The germline V and J ends were trimmed by 3 bases and 6 bases, with 5 bases remaining between them. The CDR3 sequence is 11 residues long. Germline assignment: CDR1 MGHRA and CDR2 YSYEKL. Here the CDR3 reads CASSQGHGYTF. The CDR3 region has the DNA TGCGCCAGCAGCCAGGGCCATGGCTACACCTTC.

The chain recombines TRBV6-5 with TRBJ1-1; D is unresolved. The CDR3 runs 14 residues. The V gene lost 0 bases and the J gene lost 5 bases, with 10 bases spanning the gap. In germline, CDR1 is MNHEY, CDR2 SVGAGI. The chain's CDR3 is CASSYSDGGTEAFF. The CDR3, as DNA: TGTGCCAGCAGTTACTCTGACGGAGGGACTGAAGCTTTCTTT.

V gene TRBV19 combines with J gene TRBJ2-3; 7 nucleotides agree with TRBD2. CDR1 and CDR2 from the germline V gene are LNHDA and SQIVND (reference sequence). CDR3 size: 14 residues. V was clipped by 7 bases and J by 4 bases; unmatched bases: 8. The CDR3 protein is CASTPAGDADTQYF. The DNA of the CDR3 is TGTGCCAGTACCCCTGCGGGGGATGCAGATACGCAGTATTTT.

V usage is TRBV30 and J usage is TRBJ1-3, with 7 bases that match TRBD1. This CDR3 has 13 amino acids. Trimming took 4 bases from V and 2 from J; bases not matched to a gene: 2. CDR1 GTSNPN and CDR2 SVGIG come from the germline V gene (reference sequence). The chain's CDR3 is CAWTGGPGNTIYF. As DNA, the CDR3 is TGTGCCTGGACAGGGGGGCCTGGAAACACCATATATTTT.

This chain joins TRBV19 and TRBJ1-1; D ambiguous. V lost 8 bases, J lost 5 bases, and 18 bases lay in between. The CDR3 sequence is 14 residues long. Germline V gene sequence: CDR1 LNHDA, CDR2 SQIVND (reference sequence). CDR3 sequence: CASFNGRPGTEAFF. CDR3 bases: TGTGCCAGTTTTAACGGACGGCCGGGGACTGAAGCTTTCTTT.

The V gene is TRBV27, the J gene TRBJ2-2, with TRBD2 as a possible D gene (6 bases). The CDR3 spans 15 residues. V gave up 3 bases and J gave up 4 bases, with 12 bases separating them. The V gene's germline CDR1 is MNHEY and CDR2 SMNVEV (reference sequence). CDR3: CASSLTSFGTGELFF. Here the CDR3 DNA reads TGTGCCAGCAGTTTGACTAGTTTCGGCACCGGGGAGCTGTTTTTT.

The chain carries TRBV5-8 and TRBJ1-2; the match to TRBD1 covers 9 bases. The CDR3 sequence is 16 residues long. Germline lookup yields CDR1 SGHTS and CDR2 YDEGEE. Trimming at V came to 5 bases and at J to 0 bases, leaving 8 bases not matched to a gene. CDR3 in amino acids: CASSPRDRVSNYGYTF. The CDR3 coding sequence is TGTGCCAGCAGTCCCCGGGACAGGGTGTCTAACTATGGCTACACCTTC.

The V call is TRBV7-3, the J call TRBJ2-1; 10 bases agree with TRBD1. Per the germline V gene, CDR1 is SGHTA and CDR2 is FQGTGA. CDR3 length: 15 residues. V shed 3 bases and J 5 bases; nucleotides not matched to a gene: 4. The CDR3 DNA sequence: TGTGCCAGCAGCTTTGACAGGGGGCCACACAATGAGCAGTTCTTC. This codes for CASSFDRGPHNEQFF. Using reference TRBV7-3 and TRBJ2-1 for the parts outside the CDR3, the full variable domain is GAGVSQTPSNKVTEKGKYVELRCDPISGHTALYWYRQSLGQGPEFLIYFQGTGAADDSGLPNDRFFAVRPEGSVSTLKIQRTERGDSAVYLCASSFDRGPHNEQFFGPGTRLTVL.

This chain links TRBV6-5 with TRBJ1-5; D gene unclear. The germline gives CDR1 MNHEY, CDR2 SVGAGI. V dropped 7 bases and J dropped 7 bases, with 8 bases sitting between them. The CDR3 totals 11 residues. In DNA form, the CDR3 reads TGTGCCAGCAACAACGGGCAGCCCCAGCATTTT. This encodes CASNNGQPQHF.

CDR3 coding DNA: TGTGCCAGCAGCTCCACTAGAGGTGCCACCGGGGAGCTGTTTTTT. Translation gives CASSSTRGATGELFF. This chain links TRBV7-9 with TRBJ2-2; D is perhaps TRBD2 (5 bases). V was pared by 4 bases and J by 4 bases, with 13 bases between. The CDR3 is 15 residues long. Looked up from germline, CDR1 is SEHNR and CDR2 is FQNEAQ (reference sequence).

The chain links TRBV6-5 to TRBJ1-1; 8 bases agree with TRBD1. Germline CDR1 MNHEY, CDR2 SVGAGI. Trimming cost V 7 bases and J 10 bases; bases outside gene matches: 14. The CDR3 totals 14 residues. The CDR3 protein is CASTRTGRVSGAFF. The CDR3 region has the DNA TGTGCCAGCACCAGGACAGGGAGAGTGTCGGGAGCTTTCTTT.

The chain uses TRBV9 and TRBJ2-1; possible D gene TRBD2, 6 bases. The CDR3 consists of 17 residues. Trimming pared 3 bases from V and 3 bases from J, leaving 19 bases between. CDR1 is SGDLS and CDR2 is YYNGEE in the germline V gene. The CDR3 sequence: CASSAGGGGILYNEQFF. The CDR3 DNA is TGTGCCAGCAGCGCTGGGGGAGGAGGGATCCTCTACAATGAGCAGTTCTTC.

The chain uses TRBV6-1 and TRBJ2-7; TRBD2 agrees at 7 bases. The trim removed 2 bases at V and 9 bases at J, leaving 10 bases unmatched. The V gene's germline CDR1 is MNHNS and CDR2 SASEGT. This CDR3 contains 14 residues. The CDR3 coding sequence is TGTGCCAGCAGTGAATTTGCGGGAGCGGTTCCGCAGTACTTC. Amino acids: CASSEFAGAVPQYF.

The chain joins TRBV9 to TRBJ1-1; D is undetermined. The germline V gene has CDR1 SGDLS and CDR2 YYNGEE. Trimming left V 0 bases short and J 0 bases short, with 9 bases between. CDR3 length: 15 amino acids. The CDR3 DNA reads as TGTGCCAGCAGCGTAGGGGCGGGAATGAACACTGAAGCTTTCTTT. Protein product: CASSVGAGMNTEAFF. Full variable domain (missing parts from reference TRBV9 and TRBJ1-1): DSGVTQTPKHLITATGQRVTLRCSPRSGDLSVYWYQQSLDQGLQFLIQYYNGEERAKGNILERFSAQQFPDLHSELNLSSLELGDSALYFCASSVGAGMNTEAFFGQGTRLTVV.

The rearrangement uses TRBV6-1 and TRBJ2-3; a weak D match, TRBD2 (5 bases). Trimming removed 1 base from V and 2 bases from J, with 10 bases in between. Germline lookup yields CDR1 MNHNS and CDR2 SASEGT. The CDR3 totals 15 residues. The CDR3 reads CASSEVRAATDTQYF. CDR3 coding DNA: TGTGCCAGCAGTGAAGTTCGAGCGGCCACAGATACGCAGTATTTT.

The chain is built from TRBV4-2 and TRBJ2-3, with 7 positions matching TRBD2. This CDR3 spans 17 amino acids. Trimming at V came to 6 bases and at J to 3 bases, leaving 15 bases not matched to a gene. Germline CDR1 reads LGHNA; CDR2 reads YNFKEQ. Here the CDR3 DNA reads TGTGCCAGCAGTCCGGTCCGGCGGGAGTATGTGACAGATACGCAGTATTTT. This codes for CASSPVRREYVTDTQYF.

The chain combines TRBV2 with TRBJ2-3, with a tentative D call TRBD2 (5 bases). The CDR3 contains 16 residues. The germline CDR1 and CDR2 sequences are SNHLY and FYNNEI. V was pared by 4 bases and J by 2 bases, with 16 bases between. The chain's CDR3 is CASSAEDQRVTDTQYF. CDR3 DNA sequence: TGTGCCAGCAGTGCGGAGGACCAGAGAGTCACAGATACGCAGTATTTT.

The chain links TRBV27 to TRBJ2-5, with 10 positions matching TRBD1. The V and J ends lost 6 bases and 4 bases, in that order; junction bases with no gene match: 5. In germline, CDR1 is MNHEY, CDR2 SMNVEV (reference sequence). The CDR3 is made up of 14 amino acids. The CDR3 protein is CASRRDRGAETQYF. The DNA of the CDR3 is TGTGCCAGCAGAAGGGACAGGGGAGCAGAGACCCAGTACTTC.

The chain couples TRBV6-5 to TRBJ1-2, with D hard to call. The CDR3 has 12 amino acids. The germline V and J ends were trimmed by 5 bases and 8 bases, with 12 bases remaining between them. Germline CDR1 MNHEY, CDR2 SVGAGI. The CDR3: CASSDPGNGYTF. CDR3 bases: TGTGCCAGCAGTGACCCAGGAAACGGCTACACCTTC.

The rearrangement uses TRBV19 and TRBJ1-5; D is possibly TRBD1 (6 bases). Germline CDR1 LNHDA, CDR2 SQIVND (reference sequence). This CDR3 spans 12 amino acids. Trimming took 6 bases from V and 4 from J, leaving 7 bases between them. The CDR3 sequence is CASRTGNQPQHF. CDR3 DNA sequence: TGTGCCAGTAGAACAGGGAATCAGCCCCAGCATTTT.

V usage is TRBV7-6 and J usage is TRBJ2-7; D not resolved. CDR1 SGHVS and CDR2 FNYEAQ come from the germline V gene. Trimming shortened V by 5 bases and J by 6 bases, and 26 bases separated the two germline ends. The CDR3 runs 17 residues. The CDR3 coding sequence is TGTGCCAGCAGCCGTGACCCCCGGCAGGTTTCATCAGGCGAGCAGTACTTC. Residues: CASSRDPRQVSSGEQYF.

The CDR3 bases are TGTGCCAGCAGCTACTTACAGGGGGCGCGGACTGAAGCTTTCTTT. It is translated as CASSYLQGARTEAFF. The chain carries TRBV5-6 and TRBJ1-1, with TRBD1 identical over 9 bases. Looked up from germline, CDR1 is SGHDT and CDR2 is YYEEEE. Trimming at V came to 3 bases and at J to 5 bases, leaving 8 bases not matched to a gene. This CDR3 is built from 15 residues.

This chain joins TRBV6-1 and TRBJ1-2, with D possibly matching TRBD1 (5 bases). Germline lookup yields CDR1 MNHNS and CDR2 SASEGT. V was clipped by 0 bases and J by 0 bases, with 14 bases between them. The CDR3 is 17 residues long. The CDR3 protein is CASSEAYRGTANYGYTF. The CDR3 nucleotides read TGTGCCAGCAGTGAAGCCTACCGGGGGACGGCTAACTATGGCTACACCTTC.

The V call is TRBV7-8, the J call TRBJ2-5; possibly TRBD1 for D (5 bases). Germline CDR1 reads SGHVS; CDR2 reads FQNEAQ. This CDR3 is built from 15 residues. V lost 2 bases and J 9 bases, leaving 19 bases between the germline ends. The CDR3 coding sequence is TGTGCCAGCAGCTTACCACAGGCTAGGGGTTCGTCCCAGTACTTC. It translates to CASSLPQARGSSQYF.

The V and J genes are TRBV6-1 and TRBJ2-5; TRBD1 is a possible D gene (5 bases). The end of the DNA aligns better with TRBJ2-7, so the J call may be wrong. Germline lookup yields CDR1 MNHNS and CDR2 SASEGT. This CDR3 is 11 amino acids long. The CDR3 nucleotides are TGTGCCAGCATAGGCAGGGCCGAGCAGTACTTC. Translation: CASIGRAEQYF.

V and J are TRBV7-9 and TRBJ2-7; D perhaps matches TRBD1 (6 bases). V was shortened by 1 base and J by 4 bases, with 26 bases between the two germline ends. This CDR3 spans 19 amino acids. Per the germline V gene, CDR1 is SEHNR and CDR2 is FQNEAQ (reference sequence). The CDR3, as DNA: TGTGCCAGCAGCTTAGGGGGGACAAGGGGTATCCCTCGCCTTTACGAGCAGTACTTC. This sequence encodes CASSLGGTRGIPRLYEQYF.

The J gene is TRBJ2-7, the V gene TRBV27; TRBD1 matches 7 bases. The CDR3 covers 14 residues. Trimming at V came to 7 bases and at J to 0 bases, leaving 6 bases not matched to a gene. Germline V gene lookup returns CDR1 MNHEY and CDR2 SMNVEV (reference sequence). The CDR3 bases are TGTGCCAGCAAGACCGGGACAGCCTCCTACGAGCAGTACTTC. Translation gives CASKTGTASYEQYF.

The chain carries TRBV11-2 and TRBJ2-1; tentative D call: TRBD1 (6 bases). This CDR3 contains 12 residues. Germline V gene lookup returns CDR1 SGHAT and CDR2 FQNNGV. The ends were cut back, 5 bases at V and 10 bases at J, with 12 bases in the middle. The CDR3 sequence: CASSVQGREQFF. The CDR3, as DNA: TGTGCCAGCAGCGTACAGGGCCGCGAGCAGTTCTTC.

This sequence joins TRBV4-3 and TRBJ2-3; TRBD2 matches at 10 bases. The ends lost 4 bases at V and 6 bases at J; junction bases unmatched: 13. From germline, CDR1 is LGHNA and CDR2 YSLEER. The CDR3 consists of 17 residues. CDR3 amino acids: CASSPNLSGRGEDTQYF. CDR3 nucleotides: TGCGCCAGCAGCCCTAACCTGAGCGGGAGGGGGGAGGATACGCAGTATTTT.